Detailed here is one T cell receptor beta chain. Its antigen is still unknown. The assay was immunoSEQ multiplex PCR, and TCRdb's table has in-frame clones only and misses some. The table has around 2.5 million clones, more than 85% seen once; the top ten hold about 0.34%. The data originate from a study of shared clonotypes between healthy human individuals. Study-wide background: Ranging from 18 to 49 in age, donors were two women and a few men.

The V gene end was trimmed by 0 bases and the J gene end by 3 bases; junction bases not matched to a gene: 5. The germline CDR1 and CDR2 sequences are MNHEY and SVGAGI. This CDR3 comprises 16 residues. Study-wide results and limits: The small donor group covered limited genetic and exposure diversity. A handful of donors showed sharing of around 5.3% of naive CD4 clonotypes.

The genes are TRBV6-5 and TRBJ2-1, with 7 nucleotides matching TRBD1. The sequence came from a man aged 18 to 29 in good health. Some clones in this sample may be carry-over from other donors' samples. The sequenced sample was naive CD4+ T cells from PBMCs. Subset described: CD45RA+ positively selected. The CDR3 region is CASSYSPGQIYNEQFF. CDR3 nucleotides: TGTGCCAGCAGTTACTCTCCGGGACAGATCTACAATGAGCAGTTCTTC.